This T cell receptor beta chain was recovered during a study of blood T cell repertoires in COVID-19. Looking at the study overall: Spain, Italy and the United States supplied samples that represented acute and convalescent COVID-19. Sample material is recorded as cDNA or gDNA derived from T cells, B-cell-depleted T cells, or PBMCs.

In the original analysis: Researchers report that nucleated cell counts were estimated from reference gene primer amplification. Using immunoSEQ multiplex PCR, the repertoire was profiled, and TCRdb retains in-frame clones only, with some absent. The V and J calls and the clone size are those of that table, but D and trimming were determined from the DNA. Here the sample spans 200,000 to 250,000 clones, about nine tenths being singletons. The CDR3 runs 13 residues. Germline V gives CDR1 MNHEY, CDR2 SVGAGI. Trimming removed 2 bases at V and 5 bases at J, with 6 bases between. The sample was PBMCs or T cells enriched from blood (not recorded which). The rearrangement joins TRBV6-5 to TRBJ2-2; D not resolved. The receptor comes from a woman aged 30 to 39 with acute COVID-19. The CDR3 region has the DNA TGTGCCAGCAGTTACACGGAGACCGGGGAGCTGTTTTTT. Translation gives CASSYTETGELFF.